Detailed here is one T cell receptor beta chain. This entry comes from a study of control samples from healthy donors and cancer patients. Here immunoSEQ multiplex PCR was the method, and the copy in TCRdb shows in-frame clones only, minus some. The sample has some 120,000 clones, about 89% seen once. The CDR3 extends over 18 amino acids. With V trimmed by 0 bases and J by 1 base, 10 bases remained unmatched. Germline-derived CDR1 and CDR2 are MNHEY and SVGEGT. This TCR came from a young woman in good health. This rearrangement joins TRBV6-2 or TRBV6-3 to TRBJ1-1; 8 bases map to TRBD1. Sequencing was performed on blood. This CDR3 reads CASSYSWTGSIRNTEAFF. The DNA of the CDR3 is TGTGCCAGCAGTTACTCGTGGACAGGGTCCATTAGGAACACTGAAGCTTTCTTT.